The 30 T cell receptor beta chains given below trace back to one sample, sequenced in a study of beta chain features in type 1 diabetes. Expressed TCRB transcripts were sequenced because the entire RNA isolate underwent reverse transcription. Produced via immunoSEQ multiplex PCR; TCRdb's table is partial and in-frame only. In the table there are roughly 730,000 clones, around an eighth of which are singletons. Study conclusions and caveats: Among patients with Type 1 diabetes, TCRB CDR3s were moderately but significantly shorter in every one of the four CD4+ subsets.

Antigens for these TCRs are unknown. Specimen: naive CD4+ T cells from blood. The origin of the receptors is a man between 18 and 29 years old with type 1 diabetes.

CDR3 DNA sequence: TGTGCCAGCAACTCGAGGGGAGGTCAGCCCCAGCATTTT. Translated: CASNSRGGQPQHF. This chain joins TRBV5-6 and TRBJ1-5; tentative D call: TRBD1 (5 bases). V lost 6 bases, J lost 6 bases, and 13 bases lay in between. The germline V gene has CDR1 SGHDT and CDR2 YYEEEE. The CDR3 runs to 13 residues.

This clone was counted between two and nine times. The V and J genes are TRBV13 and TRBJ2-1; D might be TRBD1 or TRBD2, each matching 5 bases. The CDR3 is 15 amino acids. Trimming pared 2 bases from V and 5 bases from J, leaving 13 bases between. Germline V gene sequence: CDR1 PRHDT, CDR2 FYEKMQ (reference sequence). CDR3 in DNA: TGTGCCAGCAGCTTAAGCGGACGGGGCGACAATGAGCAGTTCTTC. Encoded protein: CASSLSGRGDNEQFF.

J is TRBJ1-2 and V is TRBV20-1, with D hard to call. Germline V gene sequence: CDR1 DFQATT, CDR2 SNEGSKA (reference sequence). V shed 3 bases and J shed 6 bases, with 8 bases lying between them. The CDR3 spans 11 residues. The CDR3 sequence: CSASSGDGYTF. As DNA, the CDR3 is TGCAGTGCTAGCAGCGGGGATGGCTACACCTTC.

The chain uses TRBV18 and TRBJ2-7; possible D gene TRBD1, 6 bases. The CDR3 covers 12 residues. The germline V and J ends were trimmed by 3 bases and 3 bases, with 6 bases remaining between them. From germline, CDR1 is KGHSH and CDR2 LQKENI. CDR3 nucleotide sequence: TGTGCCAGCTCACCGACAGGCTACGAGCAGTACTTC. Translation: CASSPTGYEQYF.

This clone was found a few times. This sequence joins TRBV10-3 and TRBJ2-1; D possibly matches TRBD1 or TRBD2 (6 bases each). The V and J ends lost 0 bases and 0 bases respectively, with 9 bases between them. Germline V lookup: CDR1 ENHRY, CDR2 SYGVKD. This CDR3 is built from 16 residues. The CDR3 loop reads CAISESGGASYNEQFF. CDR3 coding DNA: TGTGCCATCAGTGAGTCGGGGGGCGCCTCCTACAATGAGCAGTTCTTC.

The chain is built from TRBV2 and TRBJ2-7; D may be TRBD1 (6 bases). V lost 2 bases to trimming and J lost 7 bases, with 15 bases between them. The germline gives CDR1 SNHLY, CDR2 FYNNEI. CDR3 length: 14 amino acids. The CDR3 DNA reads TGTGCCAGCAGTGAAACTTTCGGGACACAGGAGCAGTACTTC. This sequence encodes CASSETFGTQEQYF.

V usage is TRBV7-9 and J usage is TRBJ2-3, with D perhaps TRBD2 (6 bases). Looked up from germline, CDR1 is SEHNR and CDR2 is FQNEAQ (reference sequence). This CDR3 spans 14 amino acids. Trimming removed 3 bases at V and 4 bases at J, with 11 bases between. The CDR3 coding sequence is TGTGCCAGCAGCTTGCGCCCGGGGGCAGATACGCAGTATTTT. This sequence encodes CASSLRPGADTQYF.

J is TRBJ1-1 and V is TRBV7-9, with D possibly being TRBD1 (6 bases). Between the trimmed V and J ends, which lost 5 bases and 6 bases, there was a span of 19 bases. From germline, CDR1 is SEHNR and CDR2 FQNEAQ (reference sequence). This CDR3 has 15 residues. In DNA, the CDR3 is TGTGCCAGCAGCCTCGCGGGGGCGGAGAGGGCTGAAGCTTTCTTT. It specifies CASSLAGAERAEAFF. The whole variable domain, remainder taken from reference TRBV7-9 and TRBJ1-1, is DTGVSQNPRHKITKRGQNVTFRCDPISEHNRLYWYRQTLGQGPEFLTYFQNEAQLEKSRLLSDRFSAERPKGSFSTLEIQRTEQGDSAMYLCASSLAGAERAEAFFGQGTRLTVV.

This sequence joins TRBV5-6 and TRBJ2-3, with D possibly being TRBD2 (5 bases). The CDR3 is made up of 14 amino acids. The germline gives CDR1 SGHDT, CDR2 YYEEEE. Trimming took off 1 base at V and 2 bases at J, with 8 bases between the two ends. CDR3 DNA sequence: TGTGCCAGCAGCTTGTCGGGGTACACAGATACGCAGTATTTT. It specifies CASSLSGYTDTQYF. Full variable domain (outside the CDR3, taken from reference TRBV5-6 and TRBJ2-3): DAGVTQSPTHLIKTRGQQVTLRCSPKSGHDTVSWYQQALGQGPQFIFQYYEEEERQRGNFPDRFSGHQFPNYSSELNVNALLLGDSALYLCASSLSGYTDTQYFGPGTRLTVL.

This clone was detected a few times. The V call is TRBV30, the J call TRBJ1-2; no firm D call. In germline, CDR1 is GTSNPN, CDR2 SVGIG (reference sequence). This CDR3 contains 13 residues. The V gene lost 7 bases and the J gene lost 3 bases, with 15 bases spanning the gap. Here the CDR3 reads CASHTSRYYGYTF. The DNA of the CDR3 is TGTGCCTCCCACACTAGTCGATACTATGGCTACACCTTC.

V usage is TRBV2 and J usage is TRBJ2-2; D uncertain. Trimming removed 6 bases at V and 5 bases at J, with 10 bases between. Germline lookup yields CDR1 SNHLY and CDR2 FYNNEI. CDR3 length equals 13 residues. CDR3 in DNA: TGTGCCAGCAGAGAACGGTGGACCGGGGAGCTGTTTTTT. Translation gives CASRERWTGELFF.

The sample holds a few counts of this clone. CDR3 bases: TGTGCCAGCAGCGCACAGGGGGCAGACTATGGCTACACCTTC. Protein: CASSAQGADYGYTF. V usage is TRBV5-6 and J usage is TRBJ1-2; 9 bases are shared with TRBD1. The CDR3 has 14 residues. CDR1 is SGHDT and CDR2 is YYEEEE in the germline V gene. Trimming removed 4 bases from V and 3 bases from J; junction bases left unmatched: 4. Based on the CDR3 plus reference TRBV5-6 and TRBJ1-2, the full variable domain is DAGVTQSPTHLIKTRGQQVTLRCSPKSGHDTVSWYQQALGQGPQFIFQYYEEEERQRGNFPDRFSGHQFPNYSSELNVNALLLGDSALYLCASSAQGADYGYTFGSGTRLTVV.

V and J are TRBV6-1 and TRBJ1-2; 8 bases are shared with TRBD1. The J segment lost 2 bases and the V segment lost 3 bases, leaving 5 bases of the junction unmatched. The germline V gene has CDR1 MNHNS and CDR2 SASEGT. This CDR3 region has 15 residues. CDR3 nucleotides: TGTGCCAGCAGTGATAATACAGGGGGGAACTATGGCTACACCTTC. Residues: CASSDNTGGNYGYTF.

The chain joins TRBV19 to TRBJ1-2, with D possibly TRBD1 on 5 matching bases. V lost 5 bases and J lost 8, with 18 bases in between. CDR3 length equals 14 residues. CDR1 and CDR2 from the germline V gene are LNHDA and SQIVND (reference sequence). This CDR3 reads CASSHLAAGHGYTF. In nucleotides, the CDR3 is TGTGCCAGTAGTCACCTAGCCGCCGGACACGGCTACACCTTC.

V and J are TRBV28 and TRBJ2-1, with 11 bases identical to TRBD2. This CDR3 is 13 amino acids long. CDR1 MDHEN and CDR2 SYDVKM come from the germline V gene. The V gene end was trimmed by 7 bases and the J gene end by 8 bases; junction bases not matched to a gene: 4. This CDR3 is CASTTTSGDEQFF. CDR3 nucleotides: TGTGCCAGCACCACGACTAGCGGGGATGAGCAGTTCTTC.

This clone was observed a few times. The chain couples TRBV28 to TRBJ2-3; possibly TRBD1 for D (6 bases). V was pared by 1 base and J by 2 bases, with 10 bases between. The CDR3 sequence is 15 residues long. Germline CDR1 is MDHEN and CDR2 is SYDVKM. CDR3 amino acids: CASSLLTGATDTQYF. DNA of the CDR3: TGTGCCAGCAGTTTATTGACAGGAGCCACAGATACGCAGTATTTT.

V and J are TRBV4-1 and TRBJ1-5; no firm D call. V lost 1 base and J 3 bases, leaving 4 bases between the germline ends. This CDR3 has 13 amino acids. The germline CDR1 and CDR2 sequences are MGHRA and YSYEKL. The CDR3 region has the DNA TGCGCCAGCAGCCAAGTTCCCAATCAGCCCCAGCATTTT. It specifies CASSQVPNQPQHF.

This clone has just a few counts. V is TRBV6-5 and J is TRBJ1-2; 9 nucleotides line up with TRBD1. CDR1 and CDR2 from the germline V gene are MNHEY and SVGAGI. V trimming: 5 bases; J trimming: 8 bases; junction bases outside the gene matches: 12. This CDR3 comprises 15 residues. Here the CDR3 DNA reads TGTGCCAGCAGTCCCGACCGGGACAGGGTCCTCGGCTACACCTTC. It is translated as CASSPDRDRVLGYTF.

This clone occurred a few times. The rearrangement links TRBV7-8 to TRBJ2-5, with D possibly TRBD2 on 5 matching bases. From germline, CDR1 is SGHVS and CDR2 FQNEAQ. V lost 1 base, J lost 1 base, and 7 bases lay in between. The CDR3 loop spans 14 amino acids. This CDR3 reads CASSLEEVQETQYF. CDR3 sequence (DNA): TGTGCCAGCAGCTTAGAGGAGGTCCAAGAGACCCAGTACTTC.

This clone was counted only a few times. The chain links TRBV10-3 to TRBJ1-1; D gene unclear. The length of the CDR3 is 14 residues. Germline lookup yields CDR1 ENHRY and CDR2 SYGVKD. Trimming left V 3 bases short and J 1 base short, with 9 bases between. The CDR3 region has the DNA TGTGCCATCAGTGACGACGGAAGGAACACTGAAGCTTTCTTT. Translation: CAISDDGRNTEAFF.

For this clone: Other DNA sequences of this sample code for an identical CDR3. The chain is built from TRBV25-1 and TRBJ2-3; D is possibly TRBD2 (6 bases). V was clipped by 2 bases and J by 3 bases, with 12 bases between them. This CDR3 is built from 15 residues. The germline V gene has CDR1 MGHDK and CDR2 SYGVNS. This CDR3 is CASSEPRGVTDTQYF. Here the CDR3 DNA reads TGTGCCAGCAGTGAACCACGCGGGGTGACAGATACGCAGTATTTT.

The table lists this clone with a few counts. The genes are TRBV19 and TRBJ1-6; 8 nucleotides line up with TRBD1. Losses at the gene ends were 6 bases for V and 6 bases for J; bases not matched to a gene: 10. CDR1 is LNHDA, CDR2 SQIVND, per germline (reference sequence). CDR3 size: 16 residues. The CDR3 DNA reads TGTGCCAGTAGCAAGGACAGGGTAATTGGTAATTCACCCCTCCACTTT. Translating gives CASSKDRVIGNSPLHF. The full variable domain, its missing parts supplied by reference TRBV19 and TRBJ1-6, is DGGITQSPKYLFRKEGQNVTLSCEQNLNHDAMYWYRQDPGQGLRLIYYSQIVNDFQKGDIAEGYSVSREKKESFPLTVTSAQKNPTAFYLCASSKDRVIGNSPLHFGNGTRLTVT.

The V gene is TRBV5-1, the J gene TRBJ2-3; 7 nucleotides agree with TRBD1. The CDR3 consists of 15 residues. Germline trimming cut 3 bases from V and 2 bases from J; bases unmatched to any gene: 6. The germline gives CDR1 SGHRS, CDR2 YFSETQ. CDR3 in DNA: TGCGCCAGCAGCTCGGGACAGACGGACACAGATACGCAGTATTTT. Its protein product is CASSSGQTDTDTQYF.

As DNA, the CDR3 is TGTGCCAGCAACCGCCCCGGGGTTGGTGGCTACACCTTC. Its translation is CASNRPGVGGYTF. The chain couples TRBV28 to TRBJ1-2; D is uncertain. This CDR3 has 13 amino acids. Looked up from germline, CDR1 is MDHEN and CDR2 is SYDVKM. Deletions cut 7 bases from V and 7 bases from J, with 16 bases between.

Of note for this clone: Additional DNA sequences in this sample encode the identical CDR3. This chain connects TRBV7-2 to TRBJ1-1; D gene ambiguous. Trimming removed 5 bases from V and 1 base from J, with 8 bases in between. The germline CDR1 and CDR2 sequences are SGHTA and FQGNSA. This CDR3 has 13 residues. The CDR3 loop reads CASSPPGNTEAFF. DNA of the CDR3: TGTGCCAGCAGCCCCCCGGGGAACACTGAAGCTTTCTTT.

V is TRBV7-9 and J is TRBJ2-3; 7 nucleotides line up with TRBD2. The CDR3 is 16 amino acids. Losses at the gene ends were 5 bases for V and 2 bases for J; bases not matched to a gene: 10. The germline V gene has CDR1 SEHNR and CDR2 FQNEAQ (reference sequence). Here the CDR3 DNA reads TGTGCCAGCAGCCTCCTGGGAGGGGACGCCACAGATACGCAGTATTTT. Its protein is CASSLLGGDATDTQYF.

The chain couples TRBV11-2 to TRBJ2-3, with a tentative D call TRBD1 (5 bases). The V gene's germline CDR1 is SGHAT and CDR2 FQNNGV. CDR3 length: 13 amino acids. Deletions cut 3 bases from V and 4 bases from J, with 8 bases between. The CDR3 spells CASSFQGADTQYF. In nucleotides, the CDR3 is TGTGCCAGCAGCTTCCAGGGTGCAGATACGCAGTATTTT.

There are a few counts of this clone. Mismatch with germline at one junction end may stem from a read error. V gene TRBV7-7 combines with J gene TRBJ2-1, with D possibly called TRBD1 or TRBD2 (6 bases each). The CDR3 sequence is 14 residues long. Per germline, CDR1 SSHAT and CDR2 FNYEAQ (reference sequence). CDR3 sequence (DNA): TGTGCTAGCAGCTTAGGAGGGGGGTACAATGAGCAGTTCTTC. It translates to CASSLGGGYNEQFF.

This clone has more than one count but fewer than ten. Other nucleotide sequences in the sample specify the same CDR3. The rearrangement links TRBV30 to TRBJ2-5; D ambiguous. V was trimmed by 1 base and J by 4 bases, leaving 1 base between them. The CDR3 runs 10 residues. In germline, CDR1 is GTSNPN, CDR2 SVGIG (reference sequence). The CDR3 region has the DNA TGTGCCTGGAGTGGAGAGACCCAGTACTTC. It yields the protein CAWSGETQYF.

The CDR3 loop is CASSQGTVQTGLFF. The DNA of the CDR3 is TGTGCCAGCAGCCAAGGGACGGTACAAACAGGACTGTTTTTT. The V gene is TRBV14, the J gene TRBJ1-4, with D possibly matching TRBD1 (5 bases). Trimming took off 1 base at V and 13 bases at J, with 16 bases between the two ends. Germline CDR1 SGHDN, CDR2 FVKESK. This CDR3 spans 14 amino acids. Variable domain in full (rest from reference TRBV14 and TRBJ1-4): EAGVTQFPSHSVIEKGQTVTLRCDPISGHDNLYWYRRVMGKEIKFLLHFVKESKQDESGMPNNRFLAERTGGTYSTLKVQPAELEDSGVYFCASSQGTVQTGLFFGSGTQLSVL.